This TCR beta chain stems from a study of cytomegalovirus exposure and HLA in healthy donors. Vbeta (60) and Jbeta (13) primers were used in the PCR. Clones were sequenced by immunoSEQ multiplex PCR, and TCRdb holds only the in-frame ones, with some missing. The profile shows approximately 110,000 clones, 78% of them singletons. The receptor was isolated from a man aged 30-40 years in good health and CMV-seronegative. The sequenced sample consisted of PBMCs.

This CDR3 reads CATSRAGAGASTIYF. The CDR3 nucleotides read TGTGCCACCAGCAGAGCCGGCGCGGGGGCGTCGACCATATATTTT. The J gene is TRBJ1-3, the V gene TRBV15; D possibly corresponds to TRBD1 (6 bases). Germline lookup yields CDR1 LNHNV and CDR2 YYDKDF (reference sequence). V lost 1 base and J 10 bases, leaving 17 bases between the germline ends. This CDR3 has 15 residues. The entire variable domain, with the rest obtained from reference TRBV15 and TRBJ1-3, is as follows: DAMVIQNPRYQVTQFGKPVTLSCSQTLNHNVMYWYQQKSSQAPKLLFHYYDKDFNNEADTPDNFQSRRPNTSFCFLDIRSPGLGDTAMYLCATSRAGAGASTIYFGEGSWLTVV.